What follows is one T cell receptor (beta chain) and its context. Its antigen is still unknown. This CDR3 is 15 amino acids long. V lost 11 bases and J lost 7; bases outside the gene matches: 14. Germline CDR1 and CDR2: SGHTA and FQGNSA. The data are from a study of Graves' ophthalmopathy and Graves' hyperthyroidism. Study-level findings and limits: Detection in blood was also observed for most expanded thyroid clonotypes above 0.001 frequency.

Beta-chain TCR CDR3 regions were amplified from RNA transcripts. RT-PCR with HTBI primers came first, then second-round multiplex PCR. One entry per CDR3 protein, called by TCRdb with MiXCR from the multiplex PCR reads. The sample consists of about 550,000 distinct CDR3 sequences, under 45% of them appearing once. The V gene is TRBV7-2, the J gene TRBJ1-4, with TRBD1 matching 9 bases. The receptor was derived from an adult man with Graves' hyperthyroidism. The sequenced sample was peripheral blood or thyroid tissue (not recorded which). The CDR3 protein is CAWSVKGTGSEKLFF. In DNA form, the CDR3 reads TGTGCCTGGAGTGTCAAAGGGACAGGGAGTGAAAAACTGTTTTTT.